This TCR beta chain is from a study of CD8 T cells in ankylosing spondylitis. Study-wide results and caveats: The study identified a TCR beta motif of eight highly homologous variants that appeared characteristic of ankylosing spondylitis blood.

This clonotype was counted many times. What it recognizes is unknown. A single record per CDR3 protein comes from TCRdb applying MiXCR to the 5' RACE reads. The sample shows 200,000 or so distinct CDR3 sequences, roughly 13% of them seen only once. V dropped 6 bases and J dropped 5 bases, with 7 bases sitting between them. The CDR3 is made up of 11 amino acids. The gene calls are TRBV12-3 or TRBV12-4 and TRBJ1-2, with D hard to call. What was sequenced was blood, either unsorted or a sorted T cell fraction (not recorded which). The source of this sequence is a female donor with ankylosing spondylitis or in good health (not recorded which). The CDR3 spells CASSRLYGYTF. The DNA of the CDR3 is TGTGCCAGCAGCCGACTTTATGGCTACACCTTC.